These T cell receptor beta chains were read from a single sample in a study of cytotoxic CD8 clonotypes in ibrutinib-treated CLL. Assay: immunoSEQ multiplex PCR; the TCRdb copy retains only in-frame clones and omits some. The data show approximately 130,000 clones, about 85% seen once. The sample here was PBMCs, taken after 24 months of ibrutinib treatment. Receptors originate from a human donor with chronic lymphocytic leukemia. The CDR3 runs from the conserved cysteine through the conserved F or W. D genes are given only for firm matches. Clone size, where shown, is once, few, many, or a class for clones that have expanded.

CDR3nt | CDR3aa | v_gene | d_gene | j_gene | abundance
TGTGCCAGCAGTTTTCCCCGCGGAGCACAAGAGACCCAGTACTTC | CASSFPRGAQETQYF | TRBV28 | - | TRBJ2-5 | -
TGTGCCAGCATCCAGACTGGGAGCTCTGGAAACACCATATATTTT | CASIQTGSSGNTIYF | TRBV6-5 | - | TRBJ1-3 | -
TGTGCCAGCAGCTTTGTGGCGGTGTCGGGCTACACCTTC | CASSFVAVSGYTF | TRBV7-2 | - | TRBJ1-2 | -
TGTGCCAGCAGCGTAGATGGGGGCCGAAACACCGGGGAGCTGTTTTTT | CASSVDGGRNTGELFF | TRBV9 | - | TRBJ2-2 | -
TGTGCCAGCAGTTACTCGGGCAGCCCTAATTCACCCCTCCACTTT | CASSYSGSPNSPLHF | TRBV6-5 | - | TRBJ1-6 | -
TGCGCCAGCAGCATCGGTCTAATGGGAAACACTGAAGCTTTCTTT | CASSIGLMGNTEAFF | TRBV4-1 | - | TRBJ1-1 | -
TGTGCCAGCAGCTTGCCCCAGACAGGGGCTCGGGAGACCCAGTACTTC | CASSLPQTGARETQYF | TRBV5-5 | TRBD1 | TRBJ2-5 | once
TGTGCCAGCAGCGTATTTGGCCAAGAGACCCAGTACTTC | CASSVFGQETQYF | TRBV9 | - | TRBJ2-5 | -
TGCGCCAGCAGCGAGGGACTCCCGGAAAAACTGTTTTTT | CASSEGLPEKLFF | TRBV5-1 | - | TRBJ1-4 | once
TGCAGTGCTAGTTACAGGGAAGCTTTCTTT | CSASYREAFF | TRBV20-1 | - | TRBJ1-1 | -
TGTGCCAGCCGACAGGACTACACCGGGGAGCTGTTTTTT | CASRQDYTGELFF | TRBV19 | - | TRBJ2-2 | -
TGTGCTAGTGGTTTAAGACAGGGGGGAGAGCAGTACTTC | CASGLRQGGEQYF | TRBV12-5 | TRBD1 | TRBJ2-7 | -
TGCGCCAGCAGCCCCTTTTTCTGGACAGGGGACGGCTACACCTTC | CASSPFFWTGDGYTF | TRBV4-3 | TRBD1 | TRBJ1-2 | -
TGTGCCAGCAGCCACCGTGGGACAGGGCATTCACCCCTCCACTTT | CASSHRGTGHSPLHF | TRBV5-6 | TRBD1 | TRBJ1-6 | few
TGTGCCAGTAGTATTAGTGACAGGGCGGGCACCGGGGAGCTGTTTTTT | CASSISDRAGTGELFF | TRBV19 | TRBD1 | TRBJ2-2 | -